This passage covers 8 T cell receptor beta chains from one sample sequenced in a study of cytomegalovirus exposure and HLA in healthy donors. The PCR used 60 Vbeta and 13 Jbeta primers. Sequencing used immunoSEQ multiplex PCR; TCRdb keeps in-frame clones, though not all of them. This sample has under 200,000 clones; 60% to 75% occur once, and the top ten carry roughly 3%. Sequenced: PBMCs. Source of these receptors: a woman aged 50 to 60 in good health and CMV-seropositive.

The chain carries TRBV5-6 and TRBJ1-2, with unresolved D. V shed 6 bases and J shed 8 bases, with 26 bases lying between them. This CDR3 region has 16 residues. Germline lookup yields CDR1 SGHDT and CDR2 YYEEEE. CDR3: CASTPRRNLGPGGYTF. CDR3 coding DNA: TGTGCCAGCACCCCCAGAAGGAATCTCGGGCCGGGGGGCTACACCTTC.

Written as DNA, the CDR3 is TGTGCCAGCAGTGAAACTGGGGGACAGATTAACACTGAAGCTTTCTTT. Translated: CASSETGGQINTEAFF. The V gene is TRBV6-1, the J gene TRBJ1-1, with TRBD1 matching over 7 bases. This CDR3 spans 16 amino acids. Losses at the gene ends were 2 bases for V and 2 bases for J; bases not matched to a gene: 8. Germline assignment: CDR1 MNHNS and CDR2 SASEGT.

This clone was seen more than once but under ten times. This chain uses TRBV4-1 with TRBJ2-7; TRBD1 matches 9 bases. V shed 1 base, J shed 3 bases, and the junction held 7 bases outside the gene matches. This CDR3 is 16 amino acids long. The germline gives CDR1 MGHRA, CDR2 YSYEKL. CDR3 amino acids: CASSQGPGQGSYEQYF. CDR3 DNA: TGCGCCAGCAGCCAAGGGCCGGGACAGGGAAGCTACGAGCAGTACTTC.

The V and J genes are TRBV20-1 and TRBJ1-2; unclear D gene. Trimming took off 6 bases at V and 7 bases at J, with 9 bases between the two ends. Germline assignment: CDR1 DFQATT and CDR2 SNEGSKA (reference sequence). The CDR3 has 10 residues. As DNA, the CDR3 is TGCAGTGCCCCGGGTGGTGGCTACACCTTC. Protein: CSAPGGGYTF.

Only a few counts were recorded for this clone. The V gene is TRBV7-3, the J gene TRBJ1-1, with D possibly matching TRBD1 (5 bases). Germline-derived CDR1 and CDR2 are SGHTA and FQGTGA. The CDR3 loop spans 14 amino acids. Between the trimmed V and J ends, which lost 5 bases and 1 base, there was a span of 11 bases. CDR3 loop: CASSEVGANTEAFF. Here the CDR3 DNA reads TGTGCCAGCAGCGAGGTAGGGGCGAACACTGAAGCTTTCTTT.

The chain has TRBV5-1 and TRBJ1-2; 7 bases are a match to TRBD1. The germline gives CDR1 SGHRS, CDR2 YFSETQ. The CDR3 runs to 14 residues. The ends lost 3 bases at V and 4 bases at J; junction bases unmatched: 6. CDR3 DNA: TGCGCCAGCAGCTCGTCGGGACAGATCTATGGCTACACCTTC. This encodes CASSSSGQIYGYTF.

The chain has TRBV7-3 and TRBJ2-1, with D perhaps TRBD1 (6 bases). The CDR3 has 13 amino acids. The germline gives CDR1 SGHTA, CDR2 FQGTGA. The V end was cut by 5 bases, the J end by 7 bases, with 12 bases between. CDR3 sequence reads: CASSTYRENEQFF. The CDR3 DNA follows: TGTGCCAGCAGCACTTACAGGGAAAATGAGCAGTTCTTC.

The chain employs TRBV6-6 and TRBJ2-7; weak D call: TRBD1 (5 bases). CDR3 length equals 14 residues. V was pared by 7 bases and J by 6 bases, with 19 bases between. CDR1 MNHNY and CDR2 SVGAGI come from the germline V gene (reference sequence). The DNA of the CDR3 is TGTGCCAGCACAGGGCTAGGATTGGGTAGCGAGCAGTACTTC. It is translated as CASTGLGLGSEQYF.